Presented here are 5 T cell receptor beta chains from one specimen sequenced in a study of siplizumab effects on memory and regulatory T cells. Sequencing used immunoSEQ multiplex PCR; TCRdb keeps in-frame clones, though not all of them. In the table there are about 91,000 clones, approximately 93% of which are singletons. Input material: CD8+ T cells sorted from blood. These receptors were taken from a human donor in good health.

CDR3 coding DNA: TGTGCCAGCAGCCCCAGATCCTACAATGAGCAGTTCTTC. Translating gives CASSPRSYNEQFF. The chain is built from TRBV11-3 and TRBJ2-1; D ambiguous. Trimming took off 5 bases at V and 1 base at J, with 6 bases between the two ends. The germline gives CDR1 SGHNT, CDR2 YENEEA. The CDR3 length is 13 residues.

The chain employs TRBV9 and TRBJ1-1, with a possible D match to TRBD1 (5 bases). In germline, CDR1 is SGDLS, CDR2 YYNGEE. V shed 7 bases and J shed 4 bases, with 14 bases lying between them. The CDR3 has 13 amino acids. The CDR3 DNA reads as TGTGCCAGCTCATGGGGCCGGAGCACTGAAGCTTTCTTT. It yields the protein CASSWGRSTEAFF.

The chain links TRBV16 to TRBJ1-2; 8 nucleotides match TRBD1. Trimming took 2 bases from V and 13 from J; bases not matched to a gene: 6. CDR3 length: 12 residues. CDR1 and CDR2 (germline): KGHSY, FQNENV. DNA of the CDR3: TGTGCCAGCAGCCAAAAGACAGGGGCATCCACCTTC. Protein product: CASSQKTGASTF.

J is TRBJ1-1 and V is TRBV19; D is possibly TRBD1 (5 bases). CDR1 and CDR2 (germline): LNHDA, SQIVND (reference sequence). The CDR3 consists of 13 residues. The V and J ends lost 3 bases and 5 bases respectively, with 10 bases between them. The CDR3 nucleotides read TGTGCCAGTAGTATGGGACCGGGGACTGAAGCTTTCTTT. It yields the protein CASSMGPGTEAFF.

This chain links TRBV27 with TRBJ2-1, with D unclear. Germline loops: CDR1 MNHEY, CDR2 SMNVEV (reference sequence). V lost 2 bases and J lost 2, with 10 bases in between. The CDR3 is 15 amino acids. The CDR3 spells CASSLEFAAYNEQFF. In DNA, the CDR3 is TGTGCCAGCAGTTTAGAATTTGCAGCCTACAATGAGCAGTTCTTC.